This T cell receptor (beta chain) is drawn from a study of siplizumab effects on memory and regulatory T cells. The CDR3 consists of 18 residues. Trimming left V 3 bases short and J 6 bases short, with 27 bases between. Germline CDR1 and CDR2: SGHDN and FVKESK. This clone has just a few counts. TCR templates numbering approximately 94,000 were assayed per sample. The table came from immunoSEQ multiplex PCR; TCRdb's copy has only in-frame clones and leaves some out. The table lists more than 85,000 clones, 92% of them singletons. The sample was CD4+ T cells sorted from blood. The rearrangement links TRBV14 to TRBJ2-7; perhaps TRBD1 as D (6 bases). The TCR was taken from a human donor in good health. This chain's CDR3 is CASSQSRGTLSSLLEQYF. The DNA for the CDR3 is TGTGCCAGCAGCCAGTCCAGGGGAACCCTCTCCTCGCTACTCGAGCAGTACTTC.